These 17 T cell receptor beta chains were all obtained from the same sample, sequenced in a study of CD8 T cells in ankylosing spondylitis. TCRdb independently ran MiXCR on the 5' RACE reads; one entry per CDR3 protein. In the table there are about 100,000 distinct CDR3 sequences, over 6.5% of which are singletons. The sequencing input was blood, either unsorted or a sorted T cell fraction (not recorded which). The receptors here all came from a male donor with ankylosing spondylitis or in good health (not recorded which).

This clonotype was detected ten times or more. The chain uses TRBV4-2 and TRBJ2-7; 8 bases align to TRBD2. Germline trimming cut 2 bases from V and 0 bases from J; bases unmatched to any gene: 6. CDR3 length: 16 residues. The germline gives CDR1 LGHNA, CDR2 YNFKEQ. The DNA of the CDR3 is TGTGCCAGCAGCCAAATTGCGGGAGGCCCCTCCTACGAGCAGTACTTC. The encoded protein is CASSQIAGGPSYEQYF.

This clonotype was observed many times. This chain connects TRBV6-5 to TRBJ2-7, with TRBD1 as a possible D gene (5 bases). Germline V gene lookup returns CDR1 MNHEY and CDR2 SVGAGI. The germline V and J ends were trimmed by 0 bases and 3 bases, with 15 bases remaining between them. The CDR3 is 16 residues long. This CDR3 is CASSYSMAGPNYEQYF. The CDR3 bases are TGTGCCAGCAGTTACTCGATGGCAGGGCCTAACTACGAGCAGTACTTC.

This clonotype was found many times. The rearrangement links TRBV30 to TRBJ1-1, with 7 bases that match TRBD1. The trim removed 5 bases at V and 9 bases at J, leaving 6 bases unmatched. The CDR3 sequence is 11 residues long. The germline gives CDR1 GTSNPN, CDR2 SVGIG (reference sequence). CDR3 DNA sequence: TGTGCCTGGGGGGGACAGAGCCAAGCTTTCTTT. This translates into CAWGGQSQAFF.

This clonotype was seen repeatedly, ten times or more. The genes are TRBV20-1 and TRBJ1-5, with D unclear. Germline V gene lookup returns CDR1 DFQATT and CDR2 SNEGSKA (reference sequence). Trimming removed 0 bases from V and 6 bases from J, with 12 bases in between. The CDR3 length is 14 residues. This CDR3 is CSARDTRAGQPQHF. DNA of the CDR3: TGCAGTGCTAGAGATACCCGGGCAGGTCAGCCCCAGCATTTT.

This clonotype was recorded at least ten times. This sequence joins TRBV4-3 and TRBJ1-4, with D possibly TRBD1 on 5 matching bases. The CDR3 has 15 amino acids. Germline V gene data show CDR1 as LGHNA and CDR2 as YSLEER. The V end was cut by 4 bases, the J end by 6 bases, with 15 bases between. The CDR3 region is CASSLLRGVDEKLFF. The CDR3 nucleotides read TGCGCCAGCAGCCTTTTAAGGGGCGTAGATGAAAAACTGTTTTTT.

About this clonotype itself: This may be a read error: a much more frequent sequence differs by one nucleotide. This chain's CDR3 is CANSFQLGLAGLYQETQYF. As DNA, the CDR3 is TGTGCCAACAGCTTCCAACTGGGACTAGCGGGACTGTACCAAGAGACCCAGTACTTC. The chain has TRBV5-4 and TRBJ2-5, with 13 bases matching TRBD2. The CDR3 totals 19 residues. Germline CDR1 and CDR2: SGHNT and YYREEE (reference sequence).

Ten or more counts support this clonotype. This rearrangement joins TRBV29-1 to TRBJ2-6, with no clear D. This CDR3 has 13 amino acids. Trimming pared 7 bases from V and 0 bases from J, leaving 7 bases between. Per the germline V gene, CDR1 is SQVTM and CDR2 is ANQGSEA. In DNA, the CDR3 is TGCAGCGGGATTTTCTCTGGGGCCAACGTCCTGACTTTC. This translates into CSGIFSGANVLTF.

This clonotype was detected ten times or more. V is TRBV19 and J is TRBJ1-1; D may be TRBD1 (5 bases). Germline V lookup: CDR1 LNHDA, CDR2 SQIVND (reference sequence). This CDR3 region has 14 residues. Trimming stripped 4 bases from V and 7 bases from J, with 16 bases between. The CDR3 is CASSTLARAVEAFF. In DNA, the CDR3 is TGTGCCAGTAGTACCCTCGCCAGGGCGGTTGAAGCTTTCTTT.

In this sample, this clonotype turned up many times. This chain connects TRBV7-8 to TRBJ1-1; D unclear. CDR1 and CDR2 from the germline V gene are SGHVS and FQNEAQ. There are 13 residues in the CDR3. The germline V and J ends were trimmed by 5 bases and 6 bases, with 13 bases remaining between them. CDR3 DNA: TGTGCCAGCAGCCGCTACATGGCGGCTGAAGCTTTCTTT. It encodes CASSRYMAAEAFF. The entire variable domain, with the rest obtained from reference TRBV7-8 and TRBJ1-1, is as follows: GAGVSQSPRYKVAKRGQDVALRCDPISGHVSLFWYQQALGQGPEFLTYFQNEAQLDKSGLPSDRFFAERPEGSVSTLKIQRTQQEDSAVYLCASSRYMAAEAFFGQGTRLTVV.

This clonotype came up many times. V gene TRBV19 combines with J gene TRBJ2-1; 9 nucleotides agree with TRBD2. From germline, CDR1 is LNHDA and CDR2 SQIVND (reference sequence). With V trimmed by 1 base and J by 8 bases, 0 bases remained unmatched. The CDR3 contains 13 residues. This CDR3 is CASSIGTSDEQFF. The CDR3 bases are TGTGCCAGTAGTATAGGGACTAGCGATGAGCAGTTCTTC.

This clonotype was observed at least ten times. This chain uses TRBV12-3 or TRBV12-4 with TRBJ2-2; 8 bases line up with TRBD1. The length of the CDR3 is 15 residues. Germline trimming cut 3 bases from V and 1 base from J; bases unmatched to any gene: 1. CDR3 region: CASSFRGLNTGELFF. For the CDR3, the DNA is TGTGCCAGCAGTTTCAGGGGGCTGAACACCGGGGAGCTGTTTTTT.

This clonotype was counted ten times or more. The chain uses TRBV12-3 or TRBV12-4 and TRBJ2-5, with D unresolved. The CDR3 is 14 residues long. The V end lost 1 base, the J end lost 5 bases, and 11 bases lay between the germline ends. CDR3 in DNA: TGTGCCAGCAGTTTAGTTGGAATTGGGGAGACCCAGTACTTC. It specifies CASSLVGIGETQYF.

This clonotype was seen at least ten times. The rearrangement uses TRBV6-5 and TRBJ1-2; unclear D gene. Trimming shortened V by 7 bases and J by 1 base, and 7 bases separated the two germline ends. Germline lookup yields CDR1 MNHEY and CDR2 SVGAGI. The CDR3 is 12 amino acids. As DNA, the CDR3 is TGTGCCAGCATCGGCAGTAACTATGGCTACACCTTC. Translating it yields CASIGSNYGYTF.

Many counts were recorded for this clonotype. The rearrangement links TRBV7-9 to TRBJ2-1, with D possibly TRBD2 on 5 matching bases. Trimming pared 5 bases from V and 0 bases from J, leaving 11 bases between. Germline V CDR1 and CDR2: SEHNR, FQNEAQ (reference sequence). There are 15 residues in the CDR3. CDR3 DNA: TGTGCCAGCAGCCCGGACTCCCTCTCCTACAATGAGCAGTTCTTC. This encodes CASSPDSLSYNEQFF. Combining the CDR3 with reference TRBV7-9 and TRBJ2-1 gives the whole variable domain DTGVSQNPRHKITKRGQNVTFRCDPISEHNRLYWYRQTLGQGPEFLTYFQNEAQLEKSRLLSDRFSAERPKGSFSTLEIQRTEQGDSAMYLCASSPDSLSYNEQFFGPGTRLTVL.

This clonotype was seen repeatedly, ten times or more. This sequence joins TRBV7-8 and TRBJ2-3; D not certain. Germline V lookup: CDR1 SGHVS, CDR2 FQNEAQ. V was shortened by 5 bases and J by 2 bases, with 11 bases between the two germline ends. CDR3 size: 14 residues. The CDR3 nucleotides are TGTGCCAGCAGCCCTCTGGCGCTCACAGATACGCAGTATTTT. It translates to CASSPLALTDTQYF.

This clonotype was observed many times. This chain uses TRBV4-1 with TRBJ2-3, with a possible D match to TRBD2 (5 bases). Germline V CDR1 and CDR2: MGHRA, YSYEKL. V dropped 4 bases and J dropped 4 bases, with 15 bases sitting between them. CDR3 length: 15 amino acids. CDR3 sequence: CASSPRTGGADTQYF. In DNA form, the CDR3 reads TGCGCCAGCAGCCCACGGACCGGAGGCGCAGATACGCAGTATTTT.

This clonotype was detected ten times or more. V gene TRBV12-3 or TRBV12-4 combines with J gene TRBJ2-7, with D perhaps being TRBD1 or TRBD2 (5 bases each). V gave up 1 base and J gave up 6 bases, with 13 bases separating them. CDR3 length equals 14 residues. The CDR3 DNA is TGTGCCAGCAGTTTAGTAGTGGGGGTTGGCGAGCAGTACTTC. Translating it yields CASSLVVGVGEQYF.